The text below deals with one TCR beta chain. This clone occurred a few times. Which antigen it targets is not known. Base qualities are not at hand, and no much larger clone is one base apart. Participants in the prospective study were aged roughly 18 to 90 years, lived in more than 20 United States geographic areas, and enrolled through a virtual design. In the prospective study, participants were assigned to cohorts based on the clinical history participants reported in a screening survey and a study questionnaire. Recovered participants in ImmuneRACE Cohort 3 were defined as having two consecutive negative NP/OP PCR tests, clearance from a healthcare professional, or resolution of symptoms. In the prospective study, mobile phlebotomists collected whole blood, serum and a nasopharyngeal or oropharyngeal swab from each participant. Prospective study participants could optionally give additional blood draws and questionnaires over an approximately two-month period. Prospective study blood samples were shipped either frozen or at room temperature before DNA extraction.

The data were taken from a study of blood T cell repertoires in COVID-19 (dated by TCRdb to 2018 to 2020). Notes on the research overall: The collaborator samples originated in the United States, Italy and Spain and spanned the acute and convalescent phases of COVID-19. The prospective study material was composed of cDNA or gDNA derived from T cells, B-cell-depleted T cells, or PBMCs. Subjects who had been exposed to COVID-19, were actively infected with it, or had recovered from it provided the deeply sampled blood TCRbeta repertoires that made up the dataset. The repertoires were released in a freely available public database meant as a resource for research on the immune response to SARS-CoV-2. Samples were obtained from the ongoing ImmuneRACE study (first 160 participants) and from over a thousand subjects provided by 6 global collaborators. Sample metadata almost always included a de-identified subject ID, COVID-19 status, age in years and sex. Where available, HLA class I and class II types were taken from metadata supplied by the sample provider and were not determined by assay-based typing. What the study reported, not specific to this receptor: The quantity of clinical and demographic metadata differed by source and by participant and was supplied without curation.

Taken from the germline V gene, the CDR1 and CDR2 loops are SQVTM and ANQGSEA. The CDR3 measures 16 amino acids from cysteine to phenylalanine. Only the CDR3 part of the read is kept: 48 bases, read in frame from the first base. Trimmed from V: 6 bases; trimmed from J: 0 bases; junction bases lacking a gene match: 10. The immunoSEQ Assay, a bias-controlled multiplex PCR, was used to amplify TCRbeta CDR3 regions from genomic DNA. As for the authors' bioinformatics: Within the assay, amplification of reference gene primers was used to estimate how many nucleated cells each sample contained. To quantify the absolute abundance of each unique TCRbeta CDR3 rearrangement, sequence reads were collapsed and filtered. For each sample, productive Simpson clonality was calculated as the square root of Simpson's diversity index across productive rearrangements. What TCRdb holds here is the immuneACCESS table cut down to in-frame rearrangements. Part of the clones is not present; checked against another copy, under half of the missing clones reflect an unresolved V gene, and the others are unexplained. V and J calls and clone size are copied from that table; D and trimming were computed from the DNA. The sample table lists approximately 230,000 clones, just over 90% of them with a count of one. 1.5% to 2% of the sample is in the top ten clones.

The rearranged chain carries TRBV29-1 and TRBJ2-1; the junction holds 8 bases that match TRBD2. The sample was PBMCs or T cells enriched from blood (not recorded which). This sequence was found in a young woman who had recovered from COVID-19. In nucleotides, the sequence is TGCAGCGTCTCTAGCGGGTACGGACGCTCCTACAATGAGCAGTTCTTC. Translation gives CSVSSGYGRSYNEQFF.